This TCR beta chain was captured in a study of shared clonotypes between healthy human individuals. This clone was picked up a small number of times. Libraries were prepared by immunoSEQ multiplex PCR; TCRdb keeps only in-frame clonotypes and omits some of them. The repertoire holds about 730,000 clones, roughly 72% seen once, with less than 2% in the top ten. The clonotype comes from a woman in her thirties in good health. The sequenced material came from memory CD4+ T cells sorted from blood. As to subset: CD45RA-negative fraction.

The CDR3 spells CASSLGYSTGEDYGYTF. The CDR3 DNA follows: TGCGCCAGCAGCTTGGGTTATTCGACAGGGGAGGACTATGGCTACACCTTC. The genes are TRBV5-1 and TRBJ1-2; 8 nucleotides agree with TRBD1. Germline CDR1 SGHRS, CDR2 YFSETQ. After removal of 0 bases from V and 3 bases from J, the junction contained 10 bases not matched to a gene. This CDR3 has 17 residues.